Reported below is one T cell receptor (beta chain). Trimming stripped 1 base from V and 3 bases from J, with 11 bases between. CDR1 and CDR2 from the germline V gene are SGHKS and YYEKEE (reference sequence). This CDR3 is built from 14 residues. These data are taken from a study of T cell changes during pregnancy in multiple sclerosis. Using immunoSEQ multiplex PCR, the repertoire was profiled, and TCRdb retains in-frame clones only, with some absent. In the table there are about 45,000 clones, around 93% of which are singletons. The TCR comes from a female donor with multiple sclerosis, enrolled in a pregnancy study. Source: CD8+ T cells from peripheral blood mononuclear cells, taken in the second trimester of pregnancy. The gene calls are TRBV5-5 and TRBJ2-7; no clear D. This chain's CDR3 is CASSLPDTYYEQYF. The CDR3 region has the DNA TGTGCCAGCAGCTTGCCCGACACTTACTACGAGCAGTACTTC.